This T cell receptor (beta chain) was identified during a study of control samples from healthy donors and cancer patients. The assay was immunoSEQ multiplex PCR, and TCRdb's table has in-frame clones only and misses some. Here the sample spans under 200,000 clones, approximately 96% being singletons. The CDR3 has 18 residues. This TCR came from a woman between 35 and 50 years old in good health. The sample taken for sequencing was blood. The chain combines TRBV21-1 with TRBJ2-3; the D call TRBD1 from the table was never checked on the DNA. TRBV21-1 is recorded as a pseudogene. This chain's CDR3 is CASPDVRQGRPSPDTQYF. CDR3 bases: TGTGCCTCCCCTGACGTCCGACAGGGTAGGCCCTCCCCAGATACGCAGTATTTT.